This T cell receptor beta chain is drawn from a study of T cells expressing NK-cell markers. The CDR3 runs 12 residues. The germline gives CDR1 SGHTA, CDR2 FQGNSA. TCRdb reanalyzed the 5' RACE reads and collapses them to one entry per CDR3 protein, without DNA. Recorded here are approximately 170,000 distinct CDR3 sequences; the top ten clones represent 20%. Sequencing was done on a sample of blood T cells: a sorted CD56 or NKG2C T cell subset, CD4+ or CD8+ T cells, or bulk PBMC T cells (not recorded which). This receptor was taken from a man aged 18 to 69 in good health. The rearrangement links TRBV7-2 to TRBJ2-7. The CDR3 spells CASSLEPLEQYF.